The T cell receptor (beta chain) under discussion was sequenced for a study of T cell responses to AZD1222 COVID-19 vaccine. The table lists this clone with a count of one. The germline V and J ends were trimmed by 5 bases and 0 bases, with 13 bases remaining between them. Germline V gene sequence: CDR1 SGHVS, CDR2 FNYEAQ. CDR3 length: 16 amino acids. The protocol was immunoSEQ multiplex PCR, while the TCRdb copy is restricted to in-frame clones and leaves out a portion. The top ten clones hold around 3% of a sample with 120,000 to 150,000 clones, roughly 91% of them seen once. V gene TRBV7-6 combines with J gene TRBJ2-2, with a weak D call TRBD1 (7 bases). The specimen was peripheral blood, collected 28 days after the second AZD1222 dose. The receptor was isolated from an adult who received the AZD1222 COVID-19 vaccine. CDR3 sequence: CASSPGGGANTGELFF. CDR3 DNA: TGTGCCAGCAGCCCCGGAGGGGGCGCGAACACCGGGGAGCTGTTTTTT.